This T cell receptor beta chain was identified in a study of T cell changes during pregnancy in multiple sclerosis. This CDR3 is built from 14 residues. Germline-derived CDR1 and CDR2 are KGHSH and LQKENI. The germline V and J ends were trimmed by 1 base and 0 bases, with 6 bases remaining between them. Method: immunoSEQ multiplex PCR; TCRdb's copy keeps in-frame clones and lacks some. The repertoire includes some 27,000 clones, around 90% of them detected once, and about 0.5% sits in the top ten. V usage is TRBV18 and J usage is TRBJ2-5; D is unclear. The receptor's source is a female donor in good health, enrolled as a control in a pregnancy study. The sample was CD4+ T cells from peripheral blood mononuclear cells, taken in the first trimester of pregnancy. The CDR3 spells CASSPRQYQETQYF. DNA of the CDR3: TGTGCCAGCTCACCACGGCAGTACCAAGAGACCCAGTACTTC.